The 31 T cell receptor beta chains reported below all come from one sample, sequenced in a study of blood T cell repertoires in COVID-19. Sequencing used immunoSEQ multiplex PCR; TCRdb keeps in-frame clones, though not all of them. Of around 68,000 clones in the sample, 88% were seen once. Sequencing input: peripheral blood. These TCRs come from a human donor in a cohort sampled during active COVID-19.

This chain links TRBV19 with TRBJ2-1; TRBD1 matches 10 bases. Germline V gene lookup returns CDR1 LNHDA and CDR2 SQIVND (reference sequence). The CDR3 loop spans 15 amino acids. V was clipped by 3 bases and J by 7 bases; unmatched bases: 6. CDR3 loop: CASSIPGQGSNEQFF. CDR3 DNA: TGTGCCAGTAGTATTCCGGGACAGGGGTCGAATGAGCAGTTCTTC. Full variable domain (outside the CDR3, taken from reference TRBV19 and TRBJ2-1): DGGITQSPKYLFRKEGQNVTLSCEQNLNHDAMYWYRQDPGQGLRLIYYSQIVNDFQKGDIAEGYSVSREKKESFPLTVTSAQKNPTAFYLCASSIPGQGSNEQFFGPGTRLTVL.

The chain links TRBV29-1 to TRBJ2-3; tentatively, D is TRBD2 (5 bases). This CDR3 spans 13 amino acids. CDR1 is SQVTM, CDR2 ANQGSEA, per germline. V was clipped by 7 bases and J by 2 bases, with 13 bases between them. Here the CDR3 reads CSGTTIFTDTQYF. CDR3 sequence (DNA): TGCAGCGGAACGACTATATTCACAGATACGCAGTATTTT.

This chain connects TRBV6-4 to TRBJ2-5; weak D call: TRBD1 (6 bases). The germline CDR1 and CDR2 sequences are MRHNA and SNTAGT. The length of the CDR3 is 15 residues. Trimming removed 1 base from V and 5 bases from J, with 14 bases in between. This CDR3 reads CASSDLGGPLETQYF. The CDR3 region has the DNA TGTGCCAGCAGTGACTTAGGGGGACCCCTGGAGACCCAGTACTTC.

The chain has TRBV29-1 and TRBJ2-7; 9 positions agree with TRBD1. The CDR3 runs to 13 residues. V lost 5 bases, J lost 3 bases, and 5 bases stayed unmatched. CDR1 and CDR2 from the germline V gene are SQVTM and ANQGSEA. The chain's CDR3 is CSVTLTGGYEQYF. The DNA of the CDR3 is TGCAGCGTTACTCTGACAGGGGGCTACGAGCAGTACTTC.

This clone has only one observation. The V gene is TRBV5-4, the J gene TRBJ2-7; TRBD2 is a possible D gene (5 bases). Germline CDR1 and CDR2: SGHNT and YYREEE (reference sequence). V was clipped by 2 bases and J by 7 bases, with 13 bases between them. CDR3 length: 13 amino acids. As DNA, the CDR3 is TGTGCCAGCAGCTTTAAAGCGGTTGGGGAGCAGTACTTC. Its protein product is CASSFKAVGEQYF.

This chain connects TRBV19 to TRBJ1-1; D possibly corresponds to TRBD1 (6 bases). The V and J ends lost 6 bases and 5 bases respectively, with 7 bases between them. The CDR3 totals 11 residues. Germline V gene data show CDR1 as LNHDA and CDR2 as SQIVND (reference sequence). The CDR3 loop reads CASRQGTEAFF. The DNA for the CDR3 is TGTGCCAGTAGGCAGGGGACTGAAGCTTTCTTT.

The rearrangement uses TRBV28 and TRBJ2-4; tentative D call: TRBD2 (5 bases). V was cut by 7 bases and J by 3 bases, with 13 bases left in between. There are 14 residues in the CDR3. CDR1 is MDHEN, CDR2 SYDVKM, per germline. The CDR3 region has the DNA TGTGCCAGCACCTCGGTAGCGCGCAAAAACATTCAGTACTTC. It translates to CASTSVARKNIQYF.

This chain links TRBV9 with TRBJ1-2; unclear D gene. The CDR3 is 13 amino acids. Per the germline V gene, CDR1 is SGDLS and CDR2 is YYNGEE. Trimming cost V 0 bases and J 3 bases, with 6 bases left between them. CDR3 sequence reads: CASSVERDYGYTF. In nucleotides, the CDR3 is TGTGCCAGCAGCGTAGAGAGGGACTATGGCTACACCTTC.

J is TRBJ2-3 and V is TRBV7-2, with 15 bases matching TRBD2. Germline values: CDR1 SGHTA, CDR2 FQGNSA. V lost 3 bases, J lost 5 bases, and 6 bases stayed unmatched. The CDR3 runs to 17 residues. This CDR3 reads CASSLRWGLAGGDTQYF. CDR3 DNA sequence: TGTGCCAGCAGCTTGAGGTGGGGACTAGCGGGAGGAGATACGCAGTATTTT. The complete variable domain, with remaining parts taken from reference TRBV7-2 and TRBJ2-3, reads GAGVSQSPSNKVTEKGKDVELRCDPISGHTALYWYRQSLGQGLEFLIYFQGNSAPDKSGLPSDRFSAERTGGSVSTLTIQRTQQEDSAVYLCASSLRWGLAGGDTQYFGPGTRLTVL.

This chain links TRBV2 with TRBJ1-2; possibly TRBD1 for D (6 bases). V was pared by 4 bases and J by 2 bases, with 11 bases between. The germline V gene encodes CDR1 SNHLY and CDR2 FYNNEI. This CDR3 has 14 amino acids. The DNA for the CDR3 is TGTGCCAGCAGTGGACAGGTTTCCAACTATGGCTACACCTTC. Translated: CASSGQVSNYGYTF. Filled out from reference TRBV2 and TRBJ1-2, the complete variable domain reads EPEVTQTPSHQVTQMGQEVILRCVPISNHLYFYWYRQILGQKVEFLVSFYNNEISEKSEIFDDQFSVERPDGSNFTLKIRSTKLEDSAMYFCASSGQVSNYGYTFGSGTRLTVV.

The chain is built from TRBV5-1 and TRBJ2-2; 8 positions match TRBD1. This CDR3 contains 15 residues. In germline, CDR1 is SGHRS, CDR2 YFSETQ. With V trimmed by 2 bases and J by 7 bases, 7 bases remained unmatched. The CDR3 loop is CASSLTGTGGGELFF. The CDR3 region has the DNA TGCGCCAGCAGCTTAACCGGGACAGGAGGCGGGGAGCTGTTTTTT.

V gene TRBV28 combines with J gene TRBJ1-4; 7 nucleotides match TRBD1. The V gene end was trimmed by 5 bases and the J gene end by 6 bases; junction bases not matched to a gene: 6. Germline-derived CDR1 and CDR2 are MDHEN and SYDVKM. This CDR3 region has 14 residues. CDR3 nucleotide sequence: TGTGCCAGCAGTGCCCGGGACAGCGATGAAAAACTGTTTTTT. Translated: CASSARDSDEKLFF.

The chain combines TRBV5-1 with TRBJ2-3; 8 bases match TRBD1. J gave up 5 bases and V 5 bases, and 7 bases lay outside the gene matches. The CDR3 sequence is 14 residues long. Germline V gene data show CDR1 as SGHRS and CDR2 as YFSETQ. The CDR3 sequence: CASRDRAGEDTQYF. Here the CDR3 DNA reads TGCGCCAGCAGGGACAGGGCCGGTGAAGATACGCAGTATTTT.

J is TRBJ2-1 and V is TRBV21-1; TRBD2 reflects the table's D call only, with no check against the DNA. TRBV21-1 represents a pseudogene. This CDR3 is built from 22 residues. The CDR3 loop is CASSKGEWDRGTSGSPCGEQFF. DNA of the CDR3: TGTGCCAGCAGCAAAGGGGAGTGGGACAGGGGGACTAGCGGGAGTCCGTGTGGGGAGCAGTTCTTC.

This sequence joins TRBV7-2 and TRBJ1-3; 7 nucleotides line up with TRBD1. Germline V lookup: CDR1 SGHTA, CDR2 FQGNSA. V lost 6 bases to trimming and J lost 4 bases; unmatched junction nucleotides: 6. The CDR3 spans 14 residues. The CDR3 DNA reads TGTGCCAGCAGGACGGGCAGGGGGGGAAACACCATATATTTT. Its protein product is CASRTGRGGNTIYF.

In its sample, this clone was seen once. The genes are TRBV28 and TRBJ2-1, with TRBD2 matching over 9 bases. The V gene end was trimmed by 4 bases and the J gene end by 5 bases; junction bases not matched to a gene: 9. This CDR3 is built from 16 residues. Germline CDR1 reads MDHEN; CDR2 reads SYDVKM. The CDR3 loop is CASSSPSGIDNNEQFF. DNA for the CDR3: TGTGCCAGCAGTTCACCTAGCGGGATCGATAACAATGAGCAGTTCTTC.

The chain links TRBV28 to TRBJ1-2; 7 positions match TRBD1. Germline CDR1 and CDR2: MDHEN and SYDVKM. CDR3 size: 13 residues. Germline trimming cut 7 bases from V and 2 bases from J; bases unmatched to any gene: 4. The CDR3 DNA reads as TGTGCCAGCACATACAGGGGAAACTATGGCTACACCTTC. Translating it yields CASTYRGNYGYTF.

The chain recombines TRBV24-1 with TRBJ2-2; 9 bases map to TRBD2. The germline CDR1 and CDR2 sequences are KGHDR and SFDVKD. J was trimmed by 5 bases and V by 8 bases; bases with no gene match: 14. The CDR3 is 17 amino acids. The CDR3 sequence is CATTPLGLAGLTGELFF. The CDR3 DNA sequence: TGTGCCACCACCCCATTAGGTCTAGCGGGATTGACCGGGGAGCTGTTTTTT.

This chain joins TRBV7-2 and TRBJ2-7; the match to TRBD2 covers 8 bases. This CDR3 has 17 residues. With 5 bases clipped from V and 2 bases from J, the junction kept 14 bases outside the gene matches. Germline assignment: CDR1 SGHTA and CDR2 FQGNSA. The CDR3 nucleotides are TGTGCCAGCAGCGAGGGCCCCGGGGCGGGAGGAGCCTACGAGCAGTACTTC. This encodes CASSEGPGAGGAYEQYF.

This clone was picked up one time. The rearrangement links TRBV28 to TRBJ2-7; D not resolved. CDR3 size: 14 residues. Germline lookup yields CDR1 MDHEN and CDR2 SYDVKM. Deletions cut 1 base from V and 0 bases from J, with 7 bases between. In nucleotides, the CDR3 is TGTGCCAGCAGTTTATCCCCCTTCTCCTACGAGCAGTACTTC. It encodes CASSLSPFSYEQYF.

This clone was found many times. The DNA for the CDR3 is TGTGCCAGCAGCTTAGACAGGGGGCACGAGCAGTACTTC. It specifies CASSLDRGHEQYF. V and J are TRBV7-8 and TRBJ2-7, with TRBD1 matching over 9 bases. This CDR3 comprises 13 residues. Per germline, CDR1 SGHVS and CDR2 FQNEAQ. The V gene end was trimmed by 1 base and the J gene end by 5 bases; junction bases not matched to a gene: 0.

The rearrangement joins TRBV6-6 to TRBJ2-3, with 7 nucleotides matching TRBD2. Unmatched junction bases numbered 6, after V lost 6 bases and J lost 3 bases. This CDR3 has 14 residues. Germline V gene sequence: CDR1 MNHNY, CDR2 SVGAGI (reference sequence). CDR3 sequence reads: CASRQWEGTDTQYF. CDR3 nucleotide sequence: TGTGCCAGCAGGCAGTGGGAGGGGACAGATACGCAGTATTTT.

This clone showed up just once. CDR3 in amino acids: CASSPRRDRGSPLHF. DNA for the CDR3: TGTGCCAGCAGCCCGCGCCGCGACAGGGGATCACCCCTCCACTTT. The V call is TRBV7-9, the J call TRBJ1-6, with TRBD1 matching 8 bases. With V trimmed by 5 bases and J by 10 bases, 10 bases remained unmatched. The CDR3 extends over 15 amino acids. CDR1 is SEHNR and CDR2 is FQNEAQ in the germline V gene (reference sequence).

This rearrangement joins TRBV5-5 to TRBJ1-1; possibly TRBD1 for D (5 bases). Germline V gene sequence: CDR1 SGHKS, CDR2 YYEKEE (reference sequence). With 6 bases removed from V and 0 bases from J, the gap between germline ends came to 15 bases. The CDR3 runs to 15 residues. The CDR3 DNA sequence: TGTGCCAGCACCTCGGGGGGAAACATGAACACTGAAGCTTTCTTT. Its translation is CASTSGGNMNTEAFF.

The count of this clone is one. CDR3 loop: CASSGQGTQREYEQYF. Written as DNA, the CDR3 is TGTGCCAGCAGTGGACAGGGGACACAGAGGGAATACGAGCAGTACTTC. The genes are TRBV6-1 and TRBJ2-7, with TRBD1 identical over 8 bases. Losses at the gene ends were 4 bases for V and 4 bases for J; bases not matched to a gene: 12. The CDR3 totals 16 residues. Germline V gene sequence: CDR1 MNHNS, CDR2 SASEGT.

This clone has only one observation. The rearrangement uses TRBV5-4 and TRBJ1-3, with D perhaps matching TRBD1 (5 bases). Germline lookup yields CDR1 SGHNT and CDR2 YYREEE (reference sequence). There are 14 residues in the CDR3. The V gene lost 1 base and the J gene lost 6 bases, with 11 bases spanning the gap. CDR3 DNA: TGTGCCAGCAGCTTGTCAGGGAACGAAAACACCATATATTTT. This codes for CASSLSGNENTIYF.

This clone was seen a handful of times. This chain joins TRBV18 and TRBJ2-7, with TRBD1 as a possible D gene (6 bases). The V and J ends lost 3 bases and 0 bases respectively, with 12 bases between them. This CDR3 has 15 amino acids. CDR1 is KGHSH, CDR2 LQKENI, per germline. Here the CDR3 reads CASSPGHLGSYEQYF. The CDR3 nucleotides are TGTGCCAGCTCACCGGGACATCTCGGCTCCTACGAGCAGTACTTC.

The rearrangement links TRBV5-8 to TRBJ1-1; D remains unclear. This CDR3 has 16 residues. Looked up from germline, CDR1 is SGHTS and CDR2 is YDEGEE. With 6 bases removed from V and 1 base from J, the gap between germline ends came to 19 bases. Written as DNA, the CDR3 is TGTGCCAGCAAGAGGCAGACCTACACGAGGAACACTGAAGCTTTCTTT. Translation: CASKRQTYTRNTEAFF.

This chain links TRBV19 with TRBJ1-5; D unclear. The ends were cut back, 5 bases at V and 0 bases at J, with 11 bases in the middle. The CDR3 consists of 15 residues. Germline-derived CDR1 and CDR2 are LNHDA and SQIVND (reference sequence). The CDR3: CASSRAGDSNQPQHF. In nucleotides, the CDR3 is TGTGCCAGTAGTCGGGCCGGGGATAGCAATCAGCCCCAGCATTTT.

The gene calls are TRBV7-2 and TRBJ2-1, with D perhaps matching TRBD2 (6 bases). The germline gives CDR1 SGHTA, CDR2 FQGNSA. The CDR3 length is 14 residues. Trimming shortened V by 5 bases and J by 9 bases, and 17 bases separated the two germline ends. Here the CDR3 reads CASSRGWEKSEQFF. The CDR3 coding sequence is TGTGCCAGCAGCCGGGGGTGGGAGAAATCTGAGCAGTTCTTC. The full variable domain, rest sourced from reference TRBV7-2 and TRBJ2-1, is GAGVSQSPSNKVTEKGKDVELRCDPISGHTALYWYRQSLGQGLEFLIYFQGNSAPDKSGLPSDRFSAERTGGSVSTLTIQRTQQEDSAVYLCASSRGWEKSEQFFGPGTRLTVL.

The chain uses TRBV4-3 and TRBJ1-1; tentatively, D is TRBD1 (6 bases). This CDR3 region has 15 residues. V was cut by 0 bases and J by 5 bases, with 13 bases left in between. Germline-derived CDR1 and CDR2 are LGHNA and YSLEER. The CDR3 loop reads CASSQELNRVTEAFF. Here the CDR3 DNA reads TGCGCCAGCAGCCAAGAGTTGAACAGGGTGACTGAAGCTTTCTTT.